What follows describes a single T cell receptor (beta chain). This sample is part of a study of blood T cell dynamics during melanoma immunotherapy. The time point here: pre-treatment baseline. The assay was immunoSEQ multiplex PCR, and TCRdb's table has in-frame clones only and misses some. The sample holds about 4,800 clones, approximately 86% seen once. In germline, CDR1 is SGHRS, CDR2 YFSETQ. The CDR3 sequence is 12 residues long. V usage is TRBV5-1 and J usage is TRBJ2-5; D gene unclear. The end of the DNA is better explained by TRBJ2-7, so the J call may be wrong. The sequence came from a human donor with melanoma. The sample in question was blood, obtained from a patient treated with checkpoint blockade. CDR3 in amino acids: CASSLVGDEQYF. CDR3 in DNA: TGCGCCAGCAGCTTGGTAGGAGACGAGCAGTACTTC.